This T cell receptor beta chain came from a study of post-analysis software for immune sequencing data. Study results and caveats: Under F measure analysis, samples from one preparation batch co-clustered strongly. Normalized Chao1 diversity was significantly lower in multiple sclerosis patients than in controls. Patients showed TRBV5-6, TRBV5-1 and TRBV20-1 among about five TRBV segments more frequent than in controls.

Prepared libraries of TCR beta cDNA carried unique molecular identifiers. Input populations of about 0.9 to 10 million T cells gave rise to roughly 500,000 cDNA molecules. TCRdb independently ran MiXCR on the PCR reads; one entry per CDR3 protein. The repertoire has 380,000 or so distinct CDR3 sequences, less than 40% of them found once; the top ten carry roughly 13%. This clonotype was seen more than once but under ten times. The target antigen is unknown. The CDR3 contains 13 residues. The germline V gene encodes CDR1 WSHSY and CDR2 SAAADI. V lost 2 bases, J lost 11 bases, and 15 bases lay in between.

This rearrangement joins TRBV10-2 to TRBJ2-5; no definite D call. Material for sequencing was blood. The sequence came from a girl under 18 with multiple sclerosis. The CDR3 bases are TGCGCCAGCAGTGAGAGTGAGGTAGGGCCGCAGTACTTC. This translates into CASSESEVGPQYF.